This T cell receptor (beta chain) was sequenced during a study of T-cell reconstitution after alpha-beta-depleted transplantation in children. Preparation of the TCRbeta library was carried out with unique molecular identifiers. TCRdb re-called the PCR reads with MiXCR, one entry per CDR3 protein. The sample has some 640,000 distinct CDR3 sequences; approximately 16% are singletons. V trimming: 4 bases; J trimming: 0 bases; junction bases outside the gene matches: 4. The CDR3 covers 16 residues. CDR1 SEHNR and CDR2 FQNEAQ come from the germline V gene (reference sequence). The TCR was taken from a human donor who donated a stem cell graft to a child with acute myeloid leukemia. The input for sequencing was PBMCs from the stem cell graft donor, taken from the stem cell graft. The chain carries TRBV7-9 and TRBJ2-2; 8 bases match TRBD2. The CDR3 DNA reads TGTGCCAGCAGCTCAGCGGGGGCCTCGAACACCGGGGAGCTGTTTTTT. Encoded protein: CASSSAGASNTGELFF.